These 25 T cell receptor beta chains came from one sample sequenced in a study of sequential checkpoint blockade in melanoma. Libraries were prepared by immunoSEQ multiplex PCR; TCRdb keeps only in-frame clonotypes and omits some of them. The top ten hold about 15% of the sample, which has approximately 28,000 clones, 75% to 85% seen once. Treatment here: randomized to nivolumab then ipilimumab (arm A) or the reverse (arm B). Sequenced here: CD8+ T cells sorted from blood (inferred from file names), sampled from a patient given nivolumab and ipilimumab in sequence. The receptor source for this set is a human donor with melanoma.

The rearrangement uses TRBV14 and TRBJ2-3, with no clear D. V was clipped by 1 base and J by 2 bases, with 7 bases between them. CDR3 length: 14 amino acids. Germline CDR1 SGHDN, CDR2 FVKESK. The CDR3 reads CASSQAYFTDTQYF. The CDR3 nucleotides are TGTGCCAGCAGCCAAGCGTACTTCACAGATACGCAGTATTTT.

V and J are TRBV10-2 and TRBJ2-2; TRBD2 is a possible D gene (5 bases). This CDR3 has 14 residues. Germline CDR1 WSHSY, CDR2 SAAADI. V lost 4 bases and J 1 base, leaving 7 bases between the germline ends. CDR3 sequence: CASSVAGNTGELFF. CDR3 DNA: TGCGCCAGCAGTGTGGCGGGGAACACCGGGGAGCTGTTTTTT.

This clone was detected only once. The J gene is TRBJ1-1, the V gene TRBV27; D is possibly TRBD1 (5 bases). There are 15 residues in the CDR3. Germline-derived CDR1 and CDR2 are MNHEY and SMNVEV (reference sequence). The V and J ends lost 2 bases and 4 bases respectively, with 14 bases between them. The CDR3 bases are TGTGCCAGCAGTTTAGGGGGACTGGCTGGCACTGAAGCTTTCTTT. Translated: CASSLGGLAGTEAFF.

V and J are TRBV4-2 and TRBJ2-5, with TRBD1 matching 7 bases. CDR1 is LGHNA, CDR2 YNFKEQ, per germline. V shed 1 base, J shed 5 bases, and the junction held 10 bases outside the gene matches. The CDR3 extends over 16 amino acids. DNA of the CDR3: TGTGCCAGCAGCCAAGGCCGACAGGGTGGATACGAGACCCAGTACTTC. Translating gives CASSQGRQGGYETQYF.

The chain joins TRBV5-8 to TRBJ1-2; D is uncertain. The germline V and J ends were trimmed by 7 bases and 4 bases, with 23 bases remaining between them. The germline gives CDR1 SGHTS, CDR2 YDEGEE. The CDR3 is 16 residues long. CDR3 region: CASPTVNPRKTYGYTF. CDR3 coding DNA: TGTGCCAGCCCGACTGTTAATCCACGAAAGACCTATGGCTACACCTTC.

The CDR3 is CASSQDTGANEKLFF. Here the CDR3 DNA reads TGCGCCAGCAGCCAAGACACAGGAGCTAATGAAAAACTGTTTTTT. The rearrangement uses TRBV4-3 and TRBJ1-4; perhaps TRBD1 as D (5 bases). CDR1 LGHNA and CDR2 YSLEER come from the germline V gene. Between the trimmed V and J ends, which lost 0 bases and 3 bases, there was a span of 8 bases. The CDR3 spans 15 residues.

V is TRBV7-9 and J is TRBJ2-7; 9 nucleotides line up with TRBD1. The trim removed 5 bases at V and 3 bases at J, leaving 5 bases unmatched. CDR1 is SEHNR, CDR2 FQNEAQ, per germline (reference sequence). This CDR3 spans 14 amino acids. In nucleotides, the CDR3 is TGTGCCAGCAGCCGAGGACAGGGGAACTACGAGCAGTACTTC. Its translation: CASSRGQGNYEQYF.

This clone was counted between two and nine times. The chain links TRBV7-3 to TRBJ2-2; D is uncertain. With 5 bases removed from V and 4 bases from J, the gap between germline ends came to 5 bases. Germline CDR1 and CDR2: SGHTA and FQGTGA. This CDR3 comprises 12 residues. Here the CDR3 reads CASSPSTGELFF. CDR3 coding DNA: TGTGCCAGCAGCCCGAGCACCGGGGAGCTGTTTTTT.

This clone was recorded once. The chain combines TRBV6-4 with TRBJ2-2, with a possible D match to TRBD2 (7 bases). The CDR3 extends over 15 amino acids. V gave up 2 bases and J gave up 4 bases, with 11 bases separating them. The germline V gene has CDR1 MRHNA and CDR2 SNTAGT. CDR3 nucleotides: TGTGCCAGCAGTGACGAGGGGGGGCGCACCGGGGAGCTGTTTTTT. It encodes CASSDEGGRTGELFF.

This chain links TRBV15 with TRBJ2-1; no clear D. Germline CDR1 LNHNV, CDR2 YYDKDF (reference sequence). The V and J ends lost 6 bases and 0 bases respectively, with 15 bases between them. This CDR3 has 16 amino acids. As DNA, the CDR3 is TGTGCCACCAGTATCCCTCCCCTGAGCTCCTACAATGAGCAGTTCTTC. Translated: CATSIPPLSSYNEQFF.

The J gene is TRBJ2-6, the V gene TRBV4-3; D may be TRBD2 (6 bases). The CDR3 extends over 16 amino acids. V dropped 4 bases and J dropped 2 bases, with 12 bases sitting between them. Germline CDR1 and CDR2: LGHNA and YSLEER. This chain's CDR3 is CASSPTGAPGANVLTF. In nucleotides, the CDR3 is TGCGCCAGCAGCCCCACGGGAGCCCCTGGGGCCAACGTCCTGACTTTC.

V usage is TRBV5-6 and J usage is TRBJ2-7; 7 bases agree with TRBD2. J gave up 4 bases and V 2 bases, and 6 bases lay outside the gene matches. CDR3 size: 14 residues. From germline, CDR1 is SGHDT and CDR2 YYEEEE. Here the CDR3 reads CASSFGLAGYEQYF. The CDR3 DNA reads as TGTGCCAGCAGCTTTGGTTTAGCGGGTTACGAGCAGTACTTC.

CDR3: CASSYSGHPNQPQHF. CDR3 in DNA: TGTGCCAGCAGTTACTCCGGACACCCCAATCAGCCCCAGCATTTT. The gene calls are TRBV6-5 and TRBJ1-5; D is possibly TRBD1 (5 bases). Germline loops: CDR1 MNHEY, CDR2 SVGAGI. V was cut by 0 bases and J by 3 bases, with 9 bases left in between. The CDR3 is made up of 15 amino acids.

This clone occurred once. The rearrangement joins TRBV27 to TRBJ2-5, with TRBD2 matching over 9 bases. This CDR3 has 15 amino acids. With 4 bases clipped from V and 4 bases from J, the junction kept 7 bases outside the gene matches. Germline loops: CDR1 MNHEY, CDR2 SMNVEV (reference sequence). This chain's CDR3 is CASSSRGRAGETQYF. The CDR3 region has the DNA TGTGCCAGCAGTTCTCGCGGGAGGGCCGGAGAGACCCAGTACTTC.

The chain combines TRBV27 with TRBJ1-5; TRBD1 matches at 7 bases. The V gene end was trimmed by 4 bases and the J gene end by 7 bases; junction bases not matched to a gene: 16. Germline loops: CDR1 MNHEY, CDR2 SMNVEV (reference sequence). This CDR3 is 17 amino acids long. The CDR3 DNA sequence: TGTGCCAGCAGTTCGTGGAAGGAGGGGGCAGGCAGCCAGCCCCAGCATTTT. Its protein product is CASSSWKEGAGSQPQHF.

The chain recombines TRBV7-2 with TRBJ2-1, with 7 bases that match TRBD2. Trimming at V came to 5 bases and at J to 6 bases, leaving 10 bases not matched to a gene. CDR3 length equals 15 residues. Looked up from germline, CDR1 is SGHTA and CDR2 is FQGNSA. CDR3 DNA sequence: TGTGCCAGCAGCCCGATGAGGGTAGCGGGCAATGAGCAGTTCTTC. Translation gives CASSPMRVAGNEQFF.

V gene TRBV7-9 combines with J gene TRBJ2-7; TRBD2 matches 11 bases. Germline CDR1 SEHNR, CDR2 FQNEAQ (reference sequence). The CDR3 has 16 residues. The junction had 5 bases not matched to a gene; V was cut back by 1 base and J by 3 bases. CDR3 nucleotide sequence: TGTGCCAGCAGCTTAGGTACTAGCGGGAGATACTACGAGCAGTACTTC. Translated, it gives CASSLGTSGRYYEQYF.

V usage is TRBV4-3 and J usage is TRBJ1-1; the match to TRBD1 covers 9 bases. The CDR3 has 14 residues. The V gene's germline CDR1 is LGHNA and CDR2 YSLEER. V shed 4 bases, J shed 6 bases, and the junction held 6 bases outside the gene matches. The chain's CDR3 is CASSLTGTGPEAFF. The CDR3 DNA sequence: TGCGCCAGCAGCCTCACCGGGACAGGGCCTGAAGCTTTCTTT.

This chain links TRBV28 with TRBJ2-7; TRBD2 aligns across 10 bases. Trimming cost V 6 bases and J 4 bases; bases outside gene matches: 9. Germline V lookup: CDR1 MDHEN, CDR2 SYDVKM. The CDR3 spans 15 residues. The chain's CDR3 is CASSPLGTSEYEQYF. CDR3 nucleotide sequence: TGTGCCAGCAGCCCCCTAGGGACTAGCGAGTACGAGCAGTACTTC.

V is TRBV7-2 and J is TRBJ2-3; weak D call: TRBD1 (6 bases). V was shortened by 4 bases and J by 1 base, with 21 bases between the two germline ends. The germline V gene has CDR1 SGHTA and CDR2 FQGNSA. The CDR3 extends over 18 amino acids. Written as DNA, the CDR3 is TGTGCCAGCAGCTCGAGAGGGGGAATGTCACTCCGCACAGATACGCAGTATTTT. The encoded protein is CASSSRGGMSLRTDTQYF. The full variable domain, in which reference TRBV7-2 and TRBJ2-3 provide the parts outside the CDR3, is GAGVSQSPSNKVTEKGKDVELRCDPISGHTALYWYRQSLGQGLEFLIYFQGNSAPDKSGLPSDRFSAERTGGSVSTLTIQRTQQEDSAVYLCASSSRGGMSLRTDTQYFGPGTRLTVL.

This rearrangement joins TRBV28 to TRBJ2-7; TRBD2 might be the D (5 bases). CDR3 length equals 13 residues. Germline V CDR1 and CDR2: MDHEN, SYDVKM. Trimming stripped 5 bases from V and 3 bases from J, with 11 bases between. CDR3 sequence reads: CASSLSGVYEQYF. The CDR3 DNA reads TGTGCCAGCAGTCTAAGCGGAGTCTACGAGCAGTACTTC.

The J gene is TRBJ2-6, the V gene TRBV7-6; the D gene is possibly TRBD2 (6 bases). The germline gives CDR1 SGHVS, CDR2 FNYEAQ. V lost 10 bases and J lost 3, with 19 bases in between. This CDR3 has 16 amino acids. Here the CDR3 reads CATTHIGGRGANVLTF. The DNA for the CDR3 is TGTGCCACCACGCACATCGGGGGTCGTGGGGCCAACGTCCTGACTTTC.

Only a few counts were recorded for this clone. V is TRBV28 and J is TRBJ1-3; D perhaps matches TRBD1 (6 bases). Germline V gene data show CDR1 as MDHEN and CDR2 as SYDVKM. The CDR3 spans 17 residues. V was clipped by 2 bases and J by 4 bases, with 18 bases between them. The CDR3 loop reads CASSLKWGQQLGNTIYF. In DNA, the CDR3 is TGTGCCAGCAGTTTAAAATGGGGGCAGCAGCTGGGAAACACCATATATTTT.

The chain links TRBV6-4 to TRBJ1-6, with D tentatively TRBD1 (6 bases). Trimming cost V 5 bases and J 9 bases, with 14 bases left between them. The length of the CDR3 is 14 residues. Looked up from germline, CDR1 is MRHNA and CDR2 is SNTAGT. CDR3 bases: TGTGCCAGCAGTTATGACTCAGGGGTTTCACCCCTCCACTTT. Its protein product is CASSYDSGVSPLHF.

J is TRBJ2-5 and V is TRBV7-8; 7 bases align to TRBD1. The CDR3 totals 14 residues. V shed 5 bases, J shed 4 bases, and the junction held 7 bases outside the gene matches. Germline CDR1 and CDR2: SGHVS and FQNEAQ. The DNA of the CDR3 is TGTGCCAGCAGCCGTACAGGGGTCCCAGAGACCCAGTACTTC. Translating it yields CASSRTGVPETQYF.